Each of the 22 T cell receptor beta chains below was sequenced from the same sample in a study of blood T cells in healthy people across ages. Combining a sample-barcoded 5' primer with a J-beta primer mix, a second PCR ran for about 6 to 11 cycles. MiXCR, applied by TCRdb to the 5' RACE reads, yields one record per CDR3 protein. The sample includes 1 million to 1.2 million distinct CDR3 sequences, around two fifths of them seen just once. Sequencing was done on a sample of blood. The receptor source for this set is a man between 18 and 29 years old in good health.

This clonotype turned up a few times. The chain carries TRBV7-9 and TRBJ1-4; possible D gene TRBD1, 6 bases. The CDR3 is 15 amino acids. Germline lookup yields CDR1 SEHNR and CDR2 FQNEAQ (reference sequence). V gave up 2 bases and J gave up 6 bases, with 13 bases separating them. The CDR3 nucleotides are TGTGCCAGCAGCTTACGGGACATACGTTATGAAAAACTGTTTTTT. Translated, it gives CASSLRDIRYEKLFF.

V gene TRBV6-6 combines with J gene TRBJ2-1; D is possibly TRBD1 (6 bases). The V end was cut by 0 bases, the J end by 5 bases, with 14 bases between. The CDR3 length is 16 residues. Per germline, CDR1 MNHNY and CDR2 SVGAGI (reference sequence). CDR3 coding DNA: TGTGCCAGCAGTTACTCGCAGGGGTCGGGGAACAATGAGCAGTTCTTC. It encodes CASSYSQGSGNNEQFF.

The V call is TRBV9, the J call TRBJ1-1; D not certain. The CDR3 is 15 amino acids. Between the trimmed V and J ends, which lost 0 bases and 1 base, there was a span of 10 bases. Per the germline V gene, CDR1 is SGDLS and CDR2 is YYNGEE. CDR3 sequence: CASSVGGDENTEAFF. The DNA of the CDR3 is TGTGCCAGCAGCGTAGGGGGAGACGAGAACACTGAAGCTTTCTTT.

There are a few counts of this clonotype. V gene TRBV12-3 or TRBV12-4 combines with J gene TRBJ1-6; D possibly corresponds to TRBD1 (6 bases). This CDR3 contains 21 residues. Trimming removed 0 bases at V and 5 bases at J, with 26 bases between. Here the CDR3 reads CASSLARNRGTFLGNNSPLHF. The CDR3 DNA follows: TGTGCCAGCAGTTTAGCGCGTAACAGAGGGACATTTCTAGGGAATAATTCACCCCTCCACTTT.

This clonotype was picked up many times. The rearrangement uses TRBV7-9 and TRBJ2-3; D unresolved. V lost 5 bases and J lost 6, with 15 bases in between. Per germline, CDR1 SEHNR and CDR2 FQNEAQ (reference sequence). The CDR3 is made up of 14 amino acids. In DNA form, the CDR3 reads TGTGCCAGCAGCCGGATTAGGTCGGATGATACGCAGTATTTT. Translation: CASSRIRSDDTQYF.

This clonotype was observed a few times. The CDR3 DNA is TGCAGTGCTAAGAGGGGTCCAGATACGCAGTATTTT. Translated, it gives CSAKRGPDTQYF. The chain has TRBV20-1 and TRBJ2-3; D possibly matches TRBD1 or TRBD2 (5 bases each). The CDR3 extends over 12 amino acids. V lost 4 bases and J 4 bases, leaving 9 bases between the germline ends. Germline lookup yields CDR1 DFQATT and CDR2 SNEGSKA (reference sequence).

This clonotype was counted only a few times. This chain connects TRBV12-3 or TRBV12-4 to TRBJ1-5; 7 bases are shared with TRBD1. V lost 6 bases, J lost 0 bases, and 5 bases stayed unmatched. There are 15 residues in the CDR3. CDR3 DNA sequence: TGTGCCAGCAGCCGACAGGGACCTAGCAATCAGCCCCAGCATTTT. Its protein is CASSRQGPSNQPQHF.

This clonotype was found once. The V and J genes are TRBV28 and TRBJ1-1; D possibly corresponds to TRBD1 (6 bases). Trimming removed 6 bases at V and 2 bases at J, with 19 bases between. Germline loops: CDR1 MDHEN, CDR2 SYDVKM. The CDR3 covers 16 residues. The CDR3 spells CASSVVNRVANTEAFF. In DNA form, the CDR3 reads TGTGCCAGCAGCGTGGTAAACAGGGTAGCAAACACTGAAGCTTTCTTT.

The rearrangement uses TRBV20-1 and TRBJ2-5, with TRBD2 matching 7 bases. Germline CDR1 reads DFQATT; CDR2 reads SNEGSKA (reference sequence). The CDR3 has 12 residues. J gave up 4 bases and V 7 bases, and 6 bases lay outside the gene matches. CDR3 amino acids: CSVSGDPETQYF. Here the CDR3 DNA reads TGCAGTGTCAGCGGGGACCCAGAGACCCAGTACTTC.

The chain uses TRBV20-1 and TRBJ2-3; 7 nucleotides match TRBD2. Per the germline V gene, CDR1 is DFQATT and CDR2 is SNEGSKA (reference sequence). The CDR3 is 16 amino acids. As DNA, the CDR3 is TGCAGCGCCGGGCGGCGGGGGAGAGCTAGCACAGATACGCAGTATTTT. As protein: CSAGRRGRASTDTQYF.

The chain employs TRBV3-1 and TRBJ1-2; D remains ambiguous. CDR1 is LGHDT, CDR2 YNNKEL, per germline (reference sequence). The ends were cut back, 7 bases at V and 2 bases at J, with 8 bases in the middle. This CDR3 contains 12 residues. Here the CDR3 reads CASNGPNYGYTF. The CDR3 nucleotides read TGTGCCAGCAATGGACCGAACTATGGCTACACCTTC.

J is TRBJ2-1 and V is TRBV6-6, with D possibly TRBD1 on 6 matching bases. The CDR3 is 16 amino acids. With 5 bases removed from V and 4 bases from J, the gap between germline ends came to 18 bases. Germline V gives CDR1 MNHNY, CDR2 SVGAGI (reference sequence). CDR3 DNA sequence: TGTGCCAGCAGTCCCCAGACAGGAGAAGTGTACAATGAGCAGTTCTTC. Its translation is CASSPQTGEVYNEQFF.

This clonotype was detected ten times or more. The chain recombines TRBV20-1 with TRBJ2-5; TRBD1 matches 7 bases. The V segment lost 5 bases and the J segment 1 base; nucleotides outside the gene matches: 4. The germline gives CDR1 DFQATT, CDR2 SNEGSKA (reference sequence). This CDR3 has 13 amino acids. The CDR3 DNA sequence: TGCAGTGCTGCAGGGGGTATCCAAGAGACCCAGTACTTC. Amino acids: CSAAGGIQETQYF.

This clonotype was detected a few times. The chain links TRBV25-1 to TRBJ2-1; D possibly corresponds to TRBD1 (5 bases). The closer fit of TRBJ2-7 to the DNA end suggests the J call may be wrong. The CDR3 sequence is 15 residues long. Per the germline V gene, CDR1 is MGHDK and CDR2 is SYGVNS. In DNA form, the CDR3 reads TGTGCCAGCAGTGCTTCATGGGGCTCCTACAATGAGCAGTACTTC. This sequence encodes CASSASWGSYNEQYF.

The chain is built from TRBV12-5 and TRBJ2-6, with no clear D. Germline values: CDR1 LGHNT, CDR2 FRNRAP. The germline V and J ends were trimmed by 5 bases and 2 bases, with 7 bases remaining between them. The CDR3 spans 14 residues. Here the CDR3 reads CASGPGTGANVLTF. CDR3 in DNA: TGTGCTAGTGGTCCTGGGACTGGGGCCAACGTCCTGACTTTC.

J is TRBJ2-3 and V is TRBV6-1, with 10 positions matching TRBD2. This CDR3 is built from 16 residues. CDR1 is MNHNS and CDR2 is SASEGT in the germline V gene. J lost 1 base, V lost 2 bases, and 3 bases had no gene match. The CDR3 spells CASSEWLAGGTDTQYF. CDR3 sequence (DNA): TGTGCCAGCAGTGAATGGCTAGCGGGGGGCACAGATACGCAGTATTTT.

This chain joins TRBV28 and TRBJ2-7, with TRBD2 matching over 10 bases. After removal of 2 bases from V and 3 bases from J, the junction contained 4 bases not matched to a gene. The CDR3 has 15 amino acids. Germline V gene data show CDR1 as MDHEN and CDR2 as SYDVKM. The CDR3 coding sequence is TGTGCCAGCAGTTTAGGTAGCGGGGGGCGCTACGAGCAGTACTTC. It specifies CASSLGSGGRYEQYF.

Only a few counts were recorded for this clonotype. The chain employs TRBV4-1 and TRBJ2-2; TRBD1 is a possible D gene (5 bases). CDR3 size: 18 residues. V gave up 3 bases and J gave up 3 bases, with 20 bases separating them. The V gene's germline CDR1 is MGHRA and CDR2 YSYEKL. CDR3 bases: TGCGCCAGCAGCCATAAAGTTAGGGGAACGGTTTACACCGGGGAGCTGTTTTTT. This sequence encodes CASSHKVRGTVYTGELFF.

The chain uses TRBV20-1 and TRBJ1-5; unclear D gene. In germline, CDR1 is DFQATT, CDR2 SNEGSKA (reference sequence). This CDR3 has 15 residues. V lost 6 bases and J lost 2, with 17 bases in between. CDR3 sequence: CSATSQATGNQPQHF. Here the CDR3 DNA reads TGCAGTGCCACCTCCCAGGCTACTGGCAATCAGCCCCAGCATTTT.

This clonotype appeared a few times. The gene calls are TRBV7-9 and TRBJ1-1; D is ambiguous. With 5 bases removed from V and 6 bases from J, the gap between germline ends came to 19 bases. The CDR3 loop spans 15 amino acids. CDR1 is SEHNR, CDR2 FQNEAQ, per germline (reference sequence). The CDR3 nucleotides read TGTGCCAGCAGCAAGACCGGACGGGGTATTTCTGAAGCTTTCTTT. It translates to CASSKTGRGISEAFF.

The rearrangement uses TRBV4-2 and TRBJ1-1; the D gene is possibly TRBD1 (6 bases). The V gene's germline CDR1 is LGHNA and CDR2 YNFKEQ. CDR3 length: 15 residues. Trimming left V 1 base short and J 3 bases short, with 12 bases between. DNA of the CDR3: TGTGCCAGCAGCCAAGTGGGGGCAGATTACACTGAAGCTTTCTTT. Residues: CASSQVGADYTEAFF.

J is TRBJ2-5 and V is TRBV20-1, with D possibly being TRBD1 or TRBD2 (6 bases each). CDR1 DFQATT and CDR2 SNEGSKA come from the germline V gene (reference sequence). The CDR3 spans 14 residues. The V end lost 5 bases, the J end lost 5 bases, and 18 bases lay between the germline ends. The CDR3 reads CSALGGGPEETQYF. The CDR3 nucleotides read TGCAGTGCTCTCGGTGGGGGGCCAGAGGAGACCCAGTACTTC.